The 13 T cell receptor beta chains below were found in one sample sequenced in a study of T-cell reconstitution after alpha-beta-depleted transplantation in children. Unique molecular identifiers were incorporated during preparation of the TCRbeta library. TCRdb re-called the PCR reads through MiXCR, storing one row per CDR3 protein. Among around 180,000 distinct CDR3 sequences listed, 11% were seen once. This specimen was PBMCs, taken before TCRalphabeta/CD19-depleted stem cell transplant. The receptors stem from a boy aged 2 to 10 with acute myeloid leukemia, due to receive a stem cell transplant.

This clonotype was counted ten times or more. The V call is TRBV10-1, the J call TRBJ2-1; TRBD1 matches 7 bases. The junction had 11 bases not matched to a gene; V was cut back by 6 bases and J by 3 bases. CDR1 WNHNN and CDR2 SYGVQD come from the germline V gene (reference sequence). The CDR3 length is 16 residues. CDR3 loop: CASSANRGVGYNEQFF. The CDR3 bases are TGCGCCAGCAGCGCCAACAGGGGAGTCGGCTACAATGAGCAGTTCTTC.

Ten or more counts support this clonotype. This chain uses TRBV2 with TRBJ2-1; 7 nucleotides match TRBD2. The germline gives CDR1 SNHLY, CDR2 FYNNEI. The CDR3 covers 13 residues. Trimming removed 8 bases from V and 6 bases from J; junction bases left unmatched: 7. DNA for the CDR3: TGTGCCAGCTGGGCTAGCGGTCGCAATGAGCAGTTCTTC. It codes for CASWASGRNEQFF.

The sample holds many counts of this clonotype. This chain connects TRBV5-1 to TRBJ1-1; TRBD1 matches at 8 bases. The J segment lost 6 bases and the V segment lost 8 bases, leaving 9 bases of the junction unmatched. CDR3 length equals 13 residues. Per germline, CDR1 SGHRS and CDR2 YFSETQ. The CDR3 protein is CARRQGRESEAFF. CDR3 DNA sequence: TGCGCCAGACGACAGGGGAGGGAATCTGAAGCTTTCTTT.

This clonotype was observed many times. Written as DNA, the CDR3 is TGCAGTGCCCGGGACAGGGGATCACCCCTCCACTTT. Translated: CSARDRGSPLHF. The chain employs TRBV20-1 and TRBJ1-6; 10 positions match TRBD1. This CDR3 is built from 12 residues. Germline V CDR1 and CDR2: DFQATT, SNEGSKA (reference sequence). After removal of 6 bases from V and 10 bases from J, the junction contained 3 bases not matched to a gene.

This clonotype was found many times. The rearrangement links TRBV7-6 to TRBJ2-1; 9 bases are shared with TRBD2. Unmatched junction bases numbered 13, after V lost 0 bases and J lost 16 bases. Germline CDR1 reads SGHVS; CDR2 reads FNYEAQ. The length of the CDR3 is 15 residues. In DNA form, the CDR3 reads TGTGCCAGCAGCTTAGCGCCTAGCGGGGCCGCCAATGTTTTCTTC. The encoded protein is CASSLAPSGAANVFF.

At least ten counts were recorded for this clonotype. The chain combines TRBV27 with TRBJ2-7; 8 bases are a match to TRBD2. Germline V lookup: CDR1 MNHEY, CDR2 SMNVEV (reference sequence). The junction had 9 bases not matched to a gene; V was cut back by 7 bases and J by 4 bases. This CDR3 spans 14 amino acids. The CDR3 here is CASTRISGNYEQYF. CDR3 sequence (DNA): TGTGCCAGCACTAGGATTAGCGGGAATTACGAGCAGTACTTC.

This clonotype has at least ten counts. The rearrangement uses TRBV20-1 and TRBJ1-1; possibly TRBD1 for D (5 bases). Per germline, CDR1 DFQATT and CDR2 SNEGSKA (reference sequence). V gave up 3 bases and J gave up 0 bases, with 8 bases separating them. The CDR3 runs to 13 residues. The CDR3 region has the DNA TGCAGTGCTAGTGGGGGACTGAACACTGAAGCTTTCTTT. This sequence encodes CSASGGLNTEAFF.

This clonotype was seen only a few times. The rearrangement uses TRBV5-1 and TRBJ1-2; D not resolved. In germline, CDR1 is SGHRS, CDR2 YFSETQ. The CDR3 is 13 amino acids. V was shortened by 0 bases and J by 4 bases, with 7 bases between the two germline ends. In DNA form, the CDR3 reads TGCGCCAGCAGCTTGGGGGTTTTCTATGGCTACACCTTC. Protein: CASSLGVFYGYTF.

This clonotype was observed many times. The chain carries TRBV7-9 and TRBJ2-3; no clear D gene. Between the trimmed V and J ends, which lost 8 bases and 6 bases, there was a span of 15 bases. The CDR3 spans 13 residues. Germline V gene data show CDR1 as SEHNR and CDR2 as FQNEAQ (reference sequence). As DNA, the CDR3 is TGTGCCAGCGGGAACTACCAGGCGGATACGCAGTATTTT. It is translated as CASGNYQADTQYF.

This clonotype showed up just a few times. This sequence joins TRBV7-3 and TRBJ2-3; 10 bases line up with TRBD2. Germline V CDR1 and CDR2: SGHTA, FQGTGA. J gave up 5 bases and V 5 bases, and 10 bases lay outside the gene matches. The CDR3 contains 16 residues. CDR3 in DNA: TGTGCCAGCAGCCTCACGGGGGTAGCGGGAGGAGATACGCAGTATTTT. This translates into CASSLTGVAGGDTQYF.

This clonotype has a count of ten or more. The V and J genes are TRBV6-5 and TRBJ2-1, with D possibly TRBD2 on 5 matching bases. Germline loops: CDR1 MNHEY, CDR2 SVGAGI. V was shortened by 0 bases and J by 6 bases, with 9 bases between the two germline ends. The CDR3 covers 14 residues. CDR3 sequence: CASSYSVGGNEQFF. The CDR3 DNA is TGTGCCAGCAGTTACTCCGTCGGAGGCAATGAGCAGTTCTTC.

There are many counts of this clonotype. This rearrangement joins TRBV5-1 to TRBJ1-1; the D is unclear. Looked up from germline, CDR1 is SGHRS and CDR2 is YFSETQ. Trimming shortened V by 0 bases and J by 3 bases, and 6 bases separated the two germline ends. The CDR3 has 13 residues. The CDR3 coding sequence is TGCGCCAGCAGCTTGGCCTTGGACACTGAAGCTTTCTTT. Translated: CASSLALDTEAFF.

The chain employs TRBV11-2 and TRBJ1-2, with a possible D match to TRBD1 (6 bases). Trimming cost V 5 bases and J 6 bases, with 16 bases left between them. Germline V gene lookup returns CDR1 SGHAT and CDR2 FQNNGV. The CDR3 consists of 14 residues. CDR3 residues: CASSPTTGGHGYTF. CDR3 nucleotide sequence: TGTGCCAGCAGCCCGACGACCGGGGGCCATGGCTACACCTTC.